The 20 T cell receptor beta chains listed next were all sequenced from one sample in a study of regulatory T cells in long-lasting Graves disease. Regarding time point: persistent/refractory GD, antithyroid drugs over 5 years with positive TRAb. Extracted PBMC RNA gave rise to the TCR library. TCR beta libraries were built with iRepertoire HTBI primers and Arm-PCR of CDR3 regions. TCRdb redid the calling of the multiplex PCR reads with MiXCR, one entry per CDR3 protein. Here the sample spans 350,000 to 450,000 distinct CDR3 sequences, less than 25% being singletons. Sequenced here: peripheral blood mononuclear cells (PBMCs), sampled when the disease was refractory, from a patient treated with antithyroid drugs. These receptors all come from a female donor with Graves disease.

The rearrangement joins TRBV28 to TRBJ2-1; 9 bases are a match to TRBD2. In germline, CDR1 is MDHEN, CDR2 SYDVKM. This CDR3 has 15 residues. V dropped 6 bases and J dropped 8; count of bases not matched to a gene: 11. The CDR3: CASRSPGLAGDEQFF. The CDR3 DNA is TGTGCCAGCAGATCGCCGGGACTAGCAGGGGATGAGCAGTTCTTC.

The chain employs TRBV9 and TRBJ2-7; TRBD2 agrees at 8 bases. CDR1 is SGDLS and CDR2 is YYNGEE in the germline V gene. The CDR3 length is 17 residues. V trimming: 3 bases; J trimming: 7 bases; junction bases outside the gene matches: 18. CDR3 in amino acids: CASSAGEAGVVLWEQYF. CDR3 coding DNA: TGTGCCAGCAGCGCCGGGGAAGCGGGAGTTGTCCTTTGGGAGCAGTACTTC.

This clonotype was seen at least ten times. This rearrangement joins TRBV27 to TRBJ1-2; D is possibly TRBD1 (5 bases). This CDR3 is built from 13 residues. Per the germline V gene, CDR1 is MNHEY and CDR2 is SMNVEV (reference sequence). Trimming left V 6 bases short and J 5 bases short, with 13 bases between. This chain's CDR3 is CASRMGGTYGYTF. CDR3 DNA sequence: TGTGCCAGCAGAATGGGGGGGACGTATGGCTACACCTTC.

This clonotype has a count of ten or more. This CDR3 is CASSLTGTRETQYF. The CDR3 nucleotides are TGTGCCAGCAGCTTAACCGGGACAAGAGAGACCCAGTACTTC. The J gene is TRBJ2-5, the V gene TRBV27, with D tentatively TRBD1 (6 bases). Germline V gene sequence: CDR1 MNHEY, CDR2 SMNVEV (reference sequence). The ends were cut back, 6 bases at V and 4 bases at J, with 15 bases in the middle. CDR3 length: 14 amino acids.

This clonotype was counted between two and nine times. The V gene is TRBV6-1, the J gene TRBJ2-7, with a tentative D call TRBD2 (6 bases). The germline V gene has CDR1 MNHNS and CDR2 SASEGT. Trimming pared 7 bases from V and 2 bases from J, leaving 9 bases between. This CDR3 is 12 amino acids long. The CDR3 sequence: CASNQRAYEQYF. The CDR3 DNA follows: TGTGCCAGCAACCAGCGGGCCTACGAGCAGTACTTC.

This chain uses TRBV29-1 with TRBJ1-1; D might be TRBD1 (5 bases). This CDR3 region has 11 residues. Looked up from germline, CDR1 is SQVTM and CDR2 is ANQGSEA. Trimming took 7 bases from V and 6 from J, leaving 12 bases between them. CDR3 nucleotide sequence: TGCAGCGCCGGGGCTGGGGCTGAAGCTTTCTTT. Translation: CSAGAGAEAFF.

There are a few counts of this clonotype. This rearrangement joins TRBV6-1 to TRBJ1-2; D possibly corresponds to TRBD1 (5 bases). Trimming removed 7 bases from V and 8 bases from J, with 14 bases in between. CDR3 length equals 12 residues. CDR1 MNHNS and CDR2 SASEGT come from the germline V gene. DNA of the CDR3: TGTGCCAGCACACAGGACAAATTCGGCTACACCTTC. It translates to CASTQDKFGYTF.

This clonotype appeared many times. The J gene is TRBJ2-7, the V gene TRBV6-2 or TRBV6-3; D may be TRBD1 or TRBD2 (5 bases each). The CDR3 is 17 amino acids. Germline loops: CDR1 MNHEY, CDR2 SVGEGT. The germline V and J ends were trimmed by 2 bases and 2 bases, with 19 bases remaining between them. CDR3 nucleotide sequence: TGTGCCAGCAGTTACCAATGGCCGGGATCAGGGCCCTACGAGCAGTACTTC. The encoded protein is CASSYQWPGSGPYEQYF.

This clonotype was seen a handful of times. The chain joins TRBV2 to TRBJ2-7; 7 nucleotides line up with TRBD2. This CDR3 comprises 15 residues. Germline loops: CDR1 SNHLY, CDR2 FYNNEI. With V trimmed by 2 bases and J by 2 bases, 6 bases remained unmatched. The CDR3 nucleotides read TGTGCCAGCAGTGAACTAATTAGCGGGCCCTACGAGCAGTACTTC. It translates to CASSELISGPYEQYF.

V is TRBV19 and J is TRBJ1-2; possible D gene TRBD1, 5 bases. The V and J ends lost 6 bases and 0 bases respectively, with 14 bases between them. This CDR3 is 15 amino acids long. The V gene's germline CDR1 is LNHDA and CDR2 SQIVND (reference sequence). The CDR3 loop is CASSTDSSANYGYTF. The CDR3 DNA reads TGTGCCAGTAGCACTGACAGCTCAGCTAACTATGGCTACACCTTC. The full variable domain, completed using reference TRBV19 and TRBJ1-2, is DGGITQSPKYLFRKEGQNVTLSCEQNLNHDAMYWYRQDPGQGLRLIYYSQIVNDFQKGDIAEGYSVSREKKESFPLTVTSAQKNPTAFYLCASSTDSSANYGYTFGSGTRLTVV.

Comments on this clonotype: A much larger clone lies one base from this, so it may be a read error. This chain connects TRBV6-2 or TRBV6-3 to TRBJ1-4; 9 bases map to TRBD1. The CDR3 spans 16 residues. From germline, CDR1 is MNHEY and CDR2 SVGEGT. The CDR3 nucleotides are TGTGTCAGCAGTTCCTTGCACCGGGACAGGGATGAAAAACTGTTTTTT. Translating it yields CVSSSLHRDRDEKLFF.

CDR3 in DNA: TGCGCCAGCAGCTCGACTAGCGGCCTGGGGCAGTTCTTC. Protein product: CASSSTSGLGQFF. The chain combines TRBV5-1 with TRBJ2-1, with 9 bases identical to TRBD2. V lost 3 bases to trimming and J lost 12 bases; unmatched junction nucleotides: 7. Germline CDR1 is SGHRS and CDR2 is YFSETQ. This CDR3 has 13 residues.

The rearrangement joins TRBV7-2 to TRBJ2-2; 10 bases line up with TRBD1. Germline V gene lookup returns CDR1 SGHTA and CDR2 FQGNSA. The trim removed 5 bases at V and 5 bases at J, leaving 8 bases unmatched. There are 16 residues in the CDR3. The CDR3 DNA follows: TGTGCCAGCAGCCCCGGGACAGGGGTGGGAACCGGGGAGCTGTTTTTT. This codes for CASSPGTGVGTGELFF.

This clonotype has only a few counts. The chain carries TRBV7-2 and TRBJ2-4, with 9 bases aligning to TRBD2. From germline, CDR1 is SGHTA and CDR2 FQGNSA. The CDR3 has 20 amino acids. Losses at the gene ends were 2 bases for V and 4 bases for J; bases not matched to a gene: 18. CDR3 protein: CASSLNPPAGGRVGKNIQYF. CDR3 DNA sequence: TGTGCCAGCAGCTTAAACCCCCCAGCGGGGGGACGCGTGGGGAAAAACATTCAGTACTTC.

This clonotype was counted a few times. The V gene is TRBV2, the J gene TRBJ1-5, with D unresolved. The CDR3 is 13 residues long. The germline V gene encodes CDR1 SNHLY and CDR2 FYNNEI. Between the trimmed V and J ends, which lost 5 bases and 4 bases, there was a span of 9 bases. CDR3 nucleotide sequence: TGTGCCAGCAGTTTTACGGAGAATCAGCCCCAGCATTTT. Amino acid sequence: CASSFTENQPQHF.

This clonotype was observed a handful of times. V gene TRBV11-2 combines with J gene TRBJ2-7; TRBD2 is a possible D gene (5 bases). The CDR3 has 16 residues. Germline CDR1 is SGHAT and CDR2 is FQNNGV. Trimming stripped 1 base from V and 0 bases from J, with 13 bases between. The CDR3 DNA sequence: TGTGCCAGCAGCTTAGTCGCGGGTTTTAGCTCCTACGAGCAGTACTTC. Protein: CASSLVAGFSSYEQYF.

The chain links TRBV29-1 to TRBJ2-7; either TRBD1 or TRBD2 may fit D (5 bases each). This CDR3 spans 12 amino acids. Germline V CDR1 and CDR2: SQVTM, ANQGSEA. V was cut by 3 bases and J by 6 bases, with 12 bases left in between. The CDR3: CSVDVGVGEQYF. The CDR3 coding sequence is TGCAGCGTTGATGTGGGGGTCGGCGAGCAGTACTTC.

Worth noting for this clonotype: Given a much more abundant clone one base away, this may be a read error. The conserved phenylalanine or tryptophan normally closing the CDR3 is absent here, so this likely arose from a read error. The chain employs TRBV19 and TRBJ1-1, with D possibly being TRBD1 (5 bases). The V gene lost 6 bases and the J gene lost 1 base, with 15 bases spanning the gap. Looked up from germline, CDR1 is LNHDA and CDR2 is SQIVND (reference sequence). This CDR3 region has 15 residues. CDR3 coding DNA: TGTGCCAGTAGGCCTCGGTCTGACAGGAACACTGAAGCTTTCCTT. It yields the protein CASRPRSDRNTEAFL.

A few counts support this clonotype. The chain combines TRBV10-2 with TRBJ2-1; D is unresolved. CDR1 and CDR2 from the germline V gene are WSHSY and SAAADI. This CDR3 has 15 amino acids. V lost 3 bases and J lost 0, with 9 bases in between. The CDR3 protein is CASSDDRYSYNEQFF. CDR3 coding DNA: TGCGCCAGCAGTGATGATCGCTACTCCTACAATGAGCAGTTCTTC.

For the CDR3, the DNA is TGTGCCAGCAGTCTCGGGACTATGCAGTATTTT. Translated, it gives CASSLGTMQYF. The chain is built from TRBV27 and TRBJ2-3; 7 bases match TRBD2. With 5 bases clipped from V and 11 bases from J, the junction kept 4 bases outside the gene matches. In germline, CDR1 is MNHEY, CDR2 SMNVEV (reference sequence). The CDR3 contains 11 residues.